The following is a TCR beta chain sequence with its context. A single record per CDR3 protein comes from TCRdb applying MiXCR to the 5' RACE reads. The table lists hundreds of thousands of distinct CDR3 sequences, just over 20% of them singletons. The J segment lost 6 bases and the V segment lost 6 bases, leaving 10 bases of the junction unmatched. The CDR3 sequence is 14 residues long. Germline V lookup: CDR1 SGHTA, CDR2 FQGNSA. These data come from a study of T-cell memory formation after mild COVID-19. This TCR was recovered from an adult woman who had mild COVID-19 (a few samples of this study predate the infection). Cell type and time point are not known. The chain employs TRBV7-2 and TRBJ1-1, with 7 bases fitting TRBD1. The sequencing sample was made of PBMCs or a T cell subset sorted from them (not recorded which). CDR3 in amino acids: CASSQIRDRAEAFF. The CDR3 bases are TGTGCCAGCAGTCAAATCCGGGACAGAGCTGAAGCTTTCTTT.